Presented here are 15 T cell receptor beta chains from one specimen sequenced in a study of blood T cell repertoires in COVID-19. Libraries were prepared by immunoSEQ multiplex PCR; TCRdb keeps only in-frame clonotypes and omits some of them. Altogether approximately 170,000 clones are present, 88% being singletons, with the ten largest covering less than 1.5%. What was sequenced was peripheral blood. Source of these receptors: a man aged 30 to 39 with acute or convalescent COVID-19.

The V call is TRBV30, the J call TRBJ1-5; D uncertain. V was trimmed by 2 bases and J by 5 bases, leaving 10 bases between them. CDR3 length: 13 residues. Per germline, CDR1 GTSNPN and CDR2 SVGIG (reference sequence). CDR3 region: CAWSYSPDQPQHF. Written as DNA, the CDR3 is TGTGCCTGGAGTTACTCCCCGGATCAGCCCCAGCATTTT.

This clone occurred once. CDR3 residues: CASSVGGSIHEQYF. CDR3 nucleotides: TGTGCCAGCAGTGTCGGCGGGAGTATCCACGAGCAGTACTTC. The chain recombines TRBV2 with TRBJ2-7; 7 nucleotides align to TRBD2. This CDR3 is 14 amino acids long. V lost 4 bases, J lost 5 bases, and 8 bases stayed unmatched. Germline CDR1 reads SNHLY; CDR2 reads FYNNEI.

The chain links TRBV18 to TRBJ1-6, with D possibly being TRBD1 (6 bases). This CDR3 spans 16 amino acids. Between the trimmed V and J ends, which lost 1 base and 8 bases, there was a span of 15 bases. CDR1 is KGHSH, CDR2 LQKENI, per germline. DNA for the CDR3: TGTGCCAGCTCACCACTTCAGGGGATTATGGATTCACCCCTCCACTTT. Translated, it gives CASSPLQGIMDSPLHF. Variable domain in full (rest from reference TRBV18 and TRBJ1-6): NAGVMQNPRHLVRRRGQEARLRCSPMKGHSHVYWYRQLPEEGLKFMVYLQKENIIDESGMPKERFSAEFPKEGPSILRIQQVVRGDSAAYFCASSPLQGIMDSPLHFGNGTRLTVT.

The rearrangement joins TRBV28 to TRBJ1-2, with 8 bases identical to TRBD1. CDR1 is MDHEN and CDR2 is SYDVKM in the germline V gene. This CDR3 spans 16 amino acids. The J segment lost 6 bases and the V segment lost 2 bases, leaving 11 bases of the junction unmatched. CDR3 sequence: CASSLPPVQGANGYTF. Here the CDR3 DNA reads TGTGCCAGCAGTTTACCCCCCGTGCAGGGGGCTAATGGCTACACCTTC.

This chain's CDR3 is CASSLEVTGGQEAFF. As DNA, the CDR3 is TGCGCCAGCAGCTTGGAAGTGACAGGGGGCCAAGAAGCTTTCTTT. The chain is built from TRBV5-1 and TRBJ1-1; 10 bases are shared with TRBD1. Germline assignment: CDR1 SGHRS and CDR2 YFSETQ. Losses at the gene ends were 0 bases for V and 8 bases for J; bases not matched to a gene: 7. There are 15 residues in the CDR3.

This chain links TRBV3-1 (or the pseudogene TRBV3-2) with TRBJ1-3; no reliable D call. The CDR3 contains 15 residues. CDR1 LGHDT and CDR2 YNNKEL come from the germline V gene (reference sequence). The V end lost 1 base, the J end lost 0 bases, and 7 bases lay between the germline ends. CDR3 residues: CASSQAYSSGNTIYF. DNA of the CDR3: TGTGCCAGCAGCCAAGCCTACAGCTCTGGAAACACCATATATTTT.

The CDR3 region has the DNA TGTGCCAGCAGCACGACAGTTTACTATGGCTACACCTTC. It codes for CASSTTVYYGYTF. The chain has TRBV6-5 and TRBJ1-2; TRBD1 might be the D (5 bases). Per germline, CDR1 MNHEY and CDR2 SVGAGI. V lost 6 bases to trimming and J lost 3 bases, with 11 bases between them. The CDR3 has 13 residues.

V is TRBV28 and J is TRBJ2-7, with TRBD2 matching 11 bases. This CDR3 is built from 15 residues. CDR1 and CDR2 (germline): MDHEN, SYDVKM. With 5 bases clipped from V and 5 bases from J, the junction kept 8 bases outside the gene matches. The CDR3 spells CASSILAGGVHEQYF. CDR3 bases: TGTGCCAGCAGTATTCTAGCGGGAGGCGTCCACGAGCAGTACTTC.

The chain joins TRBV4-1 to TRBJ1-6; D perhaps matches TRBD1 (6 bases). The V gene lost 6 bases and the J gene lost 10 bases, with 19 bases spanning the gap. From germline, CDR1 is MGHRA and CDR2 YSYEKL. The CDR3 has 15 residues. This chain's CDR3 is CASSFRDKLGSPLHF. In DNA form, the CDR3 reads TGCGCCAGCAGTTTCAGGGACAAATTAGGCTCACCCCTCCACTTT.

This clone occurred a few times. This sequence joins TRBV5-1 and TRBJ2-7; perhaps TRBD1 as D (5 bases). With 4 bases removed from V and 2 bases from J, the gap between germline ends came to 13 bases. Germline-derived CDR1 and CDR2 are SGHRS and YFSETQ. This CDR3 is built from 14 residues. This chain's CDR3 is CASSPTAQTYEQYF. For the CDR3, the DNA is TGCGCCAGCAGCCCGACAGCTCAGACCTACGAGCAGTACTTC.

The chain has TRBV28 and TRBJ2-7; D is uncertain. CDR1 is MDHEN, CDR2 SYDVKM, per germline. V was trimmed by 3 bases and J by 7 bases, leaving 7 bases between them. The CDR3 totals 11 residues. For the CDR3, the DNA is TGTGCCAGCAGTTTTCGGGTAGAGCAGTACTTC. Translating it yields CASSFRVEQYF. Using reference TRBV28 and TRBJ2-7 for the parts outside the CDR3, the full variable domain is DVKVTQSSRYLVKRTGEKVFLECVQDMDHENMFWYRQDPGLGLRLIYFSYDVKMKEKGDIPEGYSVSREKKERFSLILESASTNQTSMYLCASSFRVEQYFGPGTRLTVT.

The chain combines TRBV7-3 with TRBJ2-1, with 8 bases fitting TRBD1. The V gene end was trimmed by 6 bases and the J gene end by 12 bases; junction bases not matched to a gene: 10. This CDR3 has 13 residues. Germline CDR1 SGHTA, CDR2 FQGTGA. The CDR3 spells CASSSDREGSQFF. CDR3 DNA: TGTGCCAGCAGTTCGGACAGGGAAGGTTCGCAGTTCTTC.

This clone was detected a few times. The V call is TRBV6-5, the J call TRBJ1-3; D is perhaps TRBD1 (6 bases). Trimming shortened V by 7 bases and J by 2 bases, and 15 bases separated the two germline ends. Germline-derived CDR1 and CDR2 are MNHEY and SVGAGI. The CDR3 has 15 residues. As DNA, the CDR3 is TGTGCCAGCACAGCGGCACAGGGCGCTGGAAACACCATATATTTT. Translated, it gives CASTAAQGAGNTIYF.

J is TRBJ2-3 and V is TRBV28; 7 nucleotides line up with TRBD2. CDR3 length: 15 amino acids. Looked up from germline, CDR1 is MDHEN and CDR2 is SYDVKM. Unmatched junction bases numbered 8, after V lost 8 bases and J lost 0 bases. The CDR3 protein is CASPHAGASTDTQYF. The DNA for the CDR3 is TGTGCCAGCCCTCACGCGGGAGCTAGCACAGATACGCAGTATTTT. Supplemented by reference TRBV28 and TRBJ2-3, the full variable domain reads DVKVTQSSRYLVKRTGEKVFLECVQDMDHENMFWYRQDPGLGLRLIYFSYDVKMKEKGDIPEGYSVSREKKERFSLILESASTNQTSMYLCASPHAGASTDTQYFGPGTRLTVL.

The chain carries TRBV19 and TRBJ1-3, with a weak D call TRBD1 (5 bases). Per germline, CDR1 LNHDA and CDR2 SQIVND (reference sequence). The CDR3 sequence is 12 residues long. V dropped 6 bases and J dropped 9 bases, with 12 bases sitting between them. The CDR3 DNA sequence: TGTGCCAGTAGCCACCAGGGATCCACCATATATTTT. This gives the protein CASSHQGSTIYF. Full variable domain (remainder filled in from reference TRBV19 and TRBJ1-3): DGGITQSPKYLFRKEGQNVTLSCEQNLNHDAMYWYRQDPGQGLRLIYYSQIVNDFQKGDIAEGYSVSREKKESFPLTVTSAQKNPTAFYLCASSHQGSTIYFGEGSWLTVV.